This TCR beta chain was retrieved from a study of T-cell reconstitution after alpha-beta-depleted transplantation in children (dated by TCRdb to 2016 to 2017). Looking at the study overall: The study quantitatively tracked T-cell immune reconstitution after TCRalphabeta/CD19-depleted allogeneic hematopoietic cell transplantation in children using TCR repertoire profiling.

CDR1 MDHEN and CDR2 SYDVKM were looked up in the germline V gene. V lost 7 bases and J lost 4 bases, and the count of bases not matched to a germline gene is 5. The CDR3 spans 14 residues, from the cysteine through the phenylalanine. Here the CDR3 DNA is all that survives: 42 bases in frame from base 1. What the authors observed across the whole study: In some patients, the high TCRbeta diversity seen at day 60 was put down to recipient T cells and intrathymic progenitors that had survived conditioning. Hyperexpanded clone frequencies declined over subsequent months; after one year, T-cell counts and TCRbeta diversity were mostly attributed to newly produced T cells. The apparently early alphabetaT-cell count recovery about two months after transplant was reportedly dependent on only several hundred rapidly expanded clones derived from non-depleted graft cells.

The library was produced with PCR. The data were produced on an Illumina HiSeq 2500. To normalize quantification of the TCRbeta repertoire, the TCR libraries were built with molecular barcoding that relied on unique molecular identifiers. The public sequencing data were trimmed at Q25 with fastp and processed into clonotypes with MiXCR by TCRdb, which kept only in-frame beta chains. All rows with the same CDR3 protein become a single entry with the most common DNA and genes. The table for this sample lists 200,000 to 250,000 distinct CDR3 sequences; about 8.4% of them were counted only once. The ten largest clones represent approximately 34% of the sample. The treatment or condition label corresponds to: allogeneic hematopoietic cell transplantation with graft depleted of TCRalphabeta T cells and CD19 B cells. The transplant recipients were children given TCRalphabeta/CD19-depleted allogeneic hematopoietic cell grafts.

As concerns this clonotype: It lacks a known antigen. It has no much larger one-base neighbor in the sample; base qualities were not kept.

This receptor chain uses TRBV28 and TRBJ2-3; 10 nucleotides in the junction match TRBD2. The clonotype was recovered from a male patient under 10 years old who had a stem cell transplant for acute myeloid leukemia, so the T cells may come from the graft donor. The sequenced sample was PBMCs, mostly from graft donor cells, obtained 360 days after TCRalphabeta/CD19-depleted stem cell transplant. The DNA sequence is TGTGCCAGCAATGAAGCGGGGGGGGCAGATACGCAGTATTTT. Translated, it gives CASNEAGGADTQYF. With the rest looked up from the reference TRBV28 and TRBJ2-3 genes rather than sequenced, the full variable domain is DVKVTQSSRYLVKRTGEKVFLECVQDMDHENMFWYRQDPGLGLRLIYFSYDVKMKEKGDIPEGYSVSREKKERFSLILESASTNQTSMYLCASNEAGGADTQYFGPGTRLTVL.